The clone carrying this T cell receptor (beta chain) was counted many times. TCR beta CDR3 regions were amplified from RNA. HTBI primers were employed in a first-round RT-PCR of the TCR CDR3. TCRdb re-derived calls from the multiplex PCR reads in MiXCR, one entry per CDR3 protein. The table records fewer than 110,000 distinct CDR3 sequences, about 16% of them present only once. The data stem from a study of T cells in Graves' hyperthyroidism and ophthalmopathy. V shed 1 base and J shed 3 bases, with 0 bases lying between them. CDR3 size: 11 residues. Per the germline V gene, CDR1 is GTSNPN and CDR2 is SVGIG (reference sequence).

The sequencing input was blood. The V call is TRBV30, the J call TRBJ2-2; D call uncertain. This TCR was recovered from a woman aged 50 to 60 with Graves' hyperthyroidism. Written as DNA, the CDR3 is TGTGCCTGGAGTGACACCGGGGAGCTGTTTTTT. Translating it yields CAWSDTGELFF.